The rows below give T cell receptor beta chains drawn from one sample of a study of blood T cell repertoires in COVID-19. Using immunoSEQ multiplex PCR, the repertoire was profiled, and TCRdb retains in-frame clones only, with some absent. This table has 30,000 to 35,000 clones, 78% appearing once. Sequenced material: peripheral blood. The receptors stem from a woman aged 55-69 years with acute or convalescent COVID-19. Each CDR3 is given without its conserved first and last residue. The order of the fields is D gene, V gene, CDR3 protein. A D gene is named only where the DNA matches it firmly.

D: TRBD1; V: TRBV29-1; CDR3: SVDLRDRHNYGYT
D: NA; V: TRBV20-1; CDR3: SASFGSGTDTQY
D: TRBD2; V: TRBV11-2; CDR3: ASSLDDPGGGTDTQY
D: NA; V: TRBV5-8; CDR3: ASSLEGQGNYNEQF
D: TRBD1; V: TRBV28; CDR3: ASSSPTGASSYEQY
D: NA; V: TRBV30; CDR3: AWRQKGTDTQY
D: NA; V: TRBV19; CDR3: ASSPDPTTNTQY
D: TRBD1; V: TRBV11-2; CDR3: ASSSFRGRDRGNTGELF
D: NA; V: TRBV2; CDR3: ASSVDSPKNTGELF
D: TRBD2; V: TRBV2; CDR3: ASSVSGGAHTQY
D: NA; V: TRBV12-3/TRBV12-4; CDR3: ASSFGTGELF
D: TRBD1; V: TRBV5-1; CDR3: ASSLTGQGIYEQY
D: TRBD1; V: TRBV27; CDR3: ASSFRGTGGYEQY
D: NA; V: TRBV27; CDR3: ASRISGSINEKLF
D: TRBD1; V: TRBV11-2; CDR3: ASSTGNRGKSYNEQF
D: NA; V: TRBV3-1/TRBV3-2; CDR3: ASSLNGQTTEAF